The 2 T cell receptor beta chains presented below share a single source sample, sequenced in a study of blood T cell repertoires in COVID-19. Clones were read by immunoSEQ multiplex PCR, and TCRdb kept only the in-frame ones, dropping some. The sample has over 250,000 clones; about three quarters are singletons. Sequences were obtained from peripheral blood. These TCRs come from an elderly woman with acute or convalescent COVID-19.

The V and J genes are TRBV3-1 (or the pseudogene TRBV3-2) and TRBJ1-2, with D perhaps TRBD1 (6 bases). Trimming took 4 bases from V and 2 from J, leaving 11 bases between them. This CDR3 is 14 amino acids long. Germline V gives CDR1 LGHDT, CDR2 YNNKEL (reference sequence). The CDR3 DNA follows: TGTGCCAGCAGCCGGGGGCCTTACAACTATGGCTACACCTTC. It yields the protein CASSRGPYNYGYTF.

This chain links TRBV6-6 with TRBJ2-7; 8 bases align to TRBD1. CDR1 and CDR2 from the germline V gene are MNHNY and SVGAGI (reference sequence). The CDR3 is made up of 15 amino acids. V lost 4 bases to trimming and J lost 3 bases; unmatched junction nucleotides: 8. The CDR3 nucleotides are TGTGCCAGCAGTTCTTGGACAGGGAAGGGCTACGAGCAGTACTTC. Translated, it gives CASSSWTGKGYEQYF.